This T cell receptor (beta chain) was observed in a study of blood T cell repertoires in COVID-19. In the authors' methods: It was from reference gene primer amplification that nucleated cell counts were estimated. Generated by immunoSEQ multiplex PCR, the TCRdb table keeps only in-frame clones and is missing some. From that table come the V and J calls and clone size; the DNA was used to work out D and trimming. The sample has 250,000 to 300,000 clones, approximately 88% seen once. The V gene's germline CDR1 is MNHNY and CDR2 SVGAGI (reference sequence). The V end was cut by 6 bases, the J end by 3 bases, with 11 bases between. CDR3 length: 14 amino acids.

The gene calls are TRBV6-6 and TRBJ1-4; D gene unclear. The receptor's source is a woman in her sixties or seventies with COVID-19, enrolled during active disease. The sequencing input was peripheral blood. CDR3 region: CASSLGASNEKLFF. The CDR3 nucleotides read TGTGCCAGCAGCCTAGGAGCATCTAATGAAAAACTGTTTTTT.